This T cell receptor beta chain originates from a study of blood T cell repertoires in COVID-19 (dated by TCRdb to the early 2020s). General notes on the study: Collaborator samples came from the United States, Italy and Spain and covered acute and convalescent phases of COVID-19. HLA class I and class II types, where available, came from metadata supplied by the sample provider rather than from assay-based typing. The prospective study material was composed of cDNA or gDNA derived from T cells, B-cell-depleted T cells, or PBMCs. Samples came from the ongoing ImmuneRACE study (first 160 participants) plus 1,254 subjects from 6 global collaborators. The dataset comprised deeply sampled blood TCRbeta repertoires from subjects exposed to, actively infected with, or recovered from COVID-19. The sample metadata nearly always contained a de-identified subject ID, COVID-19 status, age in years and sex. The repertoires were released in a freely available public database intended as a resource for research on the immune response to SARS-CoV-2.

Worth noting for this clone: What this receptor recognizes is not known. No base quality values were provided; no much bigger clone lies one nucleotide off.

TCRbeta CDR3 regions were amplified from genomic DNA by means of the immunoSEQ Assay, a bias-controlled multiplex PCR. In the original analysis: The number of nucleated cells in each sample was estimated from the amplification of reference gene primers within the assay. To quantify the absolute abundance of each unique TCRbeta CDR3 rearrangement, sequence reads were collapsed and filtered. For each sample, productive Simpson clonality was calculated as the square root of Simpson's diversity index over productive rearrangements. Sourced from immuneACCESS, this table was stored by TCRdb with only in-frame sequences that have V and J called. A share of the clones is absent; for the studies checked, an unresolved V gene accounts for under half, and the remainder has no known explanation. D and trimming were read from the DNA, whereas the V and J calls and clone size are those reported in that table. In this sample the table shows about 24,000 clones, 80% to 90% of which occur a single time. The top ten clonotypes cover roughly a tenth of the sample.

Collaborating institutions collected whole blood in K2EDTA tubes following their own protocols. Collaborator samples were shipped for TCRbeta analysis as frozen whole blood, isolated PBMCs, or DNA extracted from either sample type. Summary of the overall study and its limitations: Clinical and demographic metadata were provided uncurated, with the amount varying by source and participant.

Between the V and J ends, shortened by 1 base and 3 bases respectively, the junction contains 6 bases. The CDR3 contains 13 residues, cysteine and phenylalanine counted. The DNA shown is the 39-base CDR3, in frame from base 1. Per the germline V gene, SGHVS is the CDR1 and FQNEAQ is the CDR2. This sequence originates from a man aged 65-85 years with acute or convalescent COVID-19. The specimen sequenced was peripheral blood. This chain joins TRBV7-8 to TRBJ1-2, with an unclear D gene assignment. CDR3 protein: CASSLVPDYGYTF. The sequenced DNA: TGTGCCAGCAGCTTAGTTCCGGACTATGGCTACACCTTC.